This entry lists 30 T cell receptor beta chains sequenced from one sample in a study of shared clonotypes between healthy human individuals. Clones were read by immunoSEQ multiplex PCR, and TCRdb kept only the in-frame ones, dropping some. The sample lists around 95,000 clones, 67% occurring once. Sequencing was done on a sample of memory CD8+ T cells sorted from blood. Described subset: CD45RO+ cells pooled with CCR7-negative TemRA cells. The receptors were sampled from a man younger than 45 in good health.

V and J are TRBV19 and TRBJ2-7, with no clear D. Germline values: CDR1 LNHDA, CDR2 SQIVND (reference sequence). V lost 5 bases, J lost 3 bases, and 8 bases lay in between. The CDR3 runs to 12 residues. CDR3 in amino acids: CASSPPSYEQYF. The DNA for the CDR3 is TGTGCCAGTAGTCCCCCAAGCTACGAGCAGTACTTC.

This clone was seen only a few times. The chain is built from TRBV18 and TRBJ1-1; no clear D. The V end lost 3 bases, the J end lost 1 base, and 6 bases lay between the germline ends. The CDR3 has 13 residues. Looked up from germline, CDR1 is KGHSH and CDR2 is LQKENI. The CDR3 spells CASSPRQNTEAFF. The DNA of the CDR3 is TGTGCCAGCTCACCTAGACAGAACACTGAAGCTTTCTTT.

This chain links TRBV5-1 with TRBJ2-1; D unclear. Trimming pared 4 bases from V and 9 bases from J, leaving 17 bases between. Per the germline V gene, CDR1 is SGHRS and CDR2 is YFSETQ. The CDR3 has 14 residues. CDR3: CASSPARLESEQFF. The DNA of the CDR3 is TGCGCCAGCAGCCCGGCCAGACTTGAGAGTGAGCAGTTCTTC.

V is TRBV6-6 and J is TRBJ2-5; TRBD1 agrees at 8 bases. The CDR3 has 16 residues. V dropped 2 bases and J dropped 4; count of bases not matched to a gene: 9. CDR1 and CDR2 from the germline V gene are MNHNY and SVGAGI (reference sequence). The CDR3 here is CASSYPTGEVGETQYF. The CDR3 DNA is TGTGCCAGCAGTTACCCGACAGGGGAGGTCGGAGAGACCCAGTACTTC.

J is TRBJ1-1 and V is TRBV7-2; D ambiguous. Germline V lookup: CDR1 SGHTA, CDR2 FQGNSA. This CDR3 has 12 amino acids. V shed 3 bases and J shed 11 bases, with 13 bases lying between them. CDR3 in amino acids: CASSFGPLVAFF. CDR3 bases: TGTGCCAGCAGCTTCGGTCCGTTGGTGGCTTTCTTT.

The V call is TRBV11-2, the J call TRBJ2-7; 7 nucleotides align to TRBD2. The CDR3 is made up of 14 amino acids. Trimming removed 1 base from V and 4 bases from J; junction bases left unmatched: 4. Germline V gene lookup returns CDR1 SGHAT and CDR2 FQNNGV. The CDR3 coding sequence is TGTGCCAGCAGCTTAGTAGGACTAGAATACGAGCAGTACTTC. Translation gives CASSLVGLEYEQYF.

V gene TRBV7-2 combines with J gene TRBJ2-7; D possibly uses TRBD1 or TRBD2 (5 bases each). This CDR3 region has 15 residues. Germline V gene sequence: CDR1 SGHTA, CDR2 FQGNSA. V lost 5 bases, J lost 3 bases, and 17 bases lay in between. The CDR3 loop reads CASSGGTSIGYEQYF. CDR3 nucleotides: TGTGCCAGCAGCGGGGGTACTAGTATCGGCTACGAGCAGTACTTC.

In its sample, this clone was seen once. J is TRBJ2-7 and V is TRBV28; 10 bases are a match to TRBD2. The CDR3 covers 16 residues. Unmatched junction bases numbered 12, after V lost 5 bases and J lost 5 bases. Germline assignment: CDR1 MDHEN and CDR2 SYDVKM. The CDR3 region is CASSLLAGEKPHEQYF. For the CDR3, the DNA is TGTGCCAGCAGTCTCCTAGCGGGAGAAAAACCCCACGAGCAGTACTTC.

This clone was counted ten times or more. This sequence joins TRBV4-2 and TRBJ2-1, with 8 bases matching TRBD2. In germline, CDR1 is LGHNA, CDR2 YNFKEQ. Germline trimming cut 1 base from V and 7 bases from J; bases unmatched to any gene: 3. This CDR3 has 14 amino acids. The CDR3 sequence: CASSQAGGVNEQFF. CDR3 coding DNA: TGTGCCAGCAGCCAAGCGGGAGGGGTTAATGAGCAGTTCTTC.

This chain joins TRBV6-5 and TRBJ1-5; D is uncertain. Trimming took off 5 bases at V and 6 bases at J, with 17 bases between the two ends. The germline V gene encodes CDR1 MNHEY and CDR2 SVGAGI. The CDR3 spans 15 residues. This CDR3 reads CASSRNTNGGQPQHF. Here the CDR3 DNA reads TGTGCCAGCAGTCGTAATACCAATGGTGGTCAGCCCCAGCATTTT.

V usage is TRBV5-1 and J usage is TRBJ2-1; 10 positions match TRBD2. The CDR3 totals 16 residues. Trimming took 4 bases from V and 3 from J; bases not matched to a gene: 7. Germline assignment: CDR1 SGHRS and CDR2 YFSETQ. CDR3 DNA: TGCGCCAGCAGCCTTACCTCTAGCGGGGGCTACAATGAGCAGTTCTTC. Amino acid sequence: CASSLTSSGGYNEQFF.

This chain links TRBV7-2 with TRBJ2-1; 11 bases line up with TRBD2. Germline V gives CDR1 SGHTA, CDR2 FQGNSA. V shed 5 bases, J shed 8 bases, and the junction held 14 bases outside the gene matches. The length of the CDR3 is 17 residues. CDR3 sequence: CASSPTSRTSGSDEQFF. CDR3 nucleotides: TGTGCCAGCAGCCCCACTTCCCGGACTAGCGGGTCGGATGAGCAGTTCTTC.

The chain joins TRBV11-3 to TRBJ2-6; D unresolved. This CDR3 contains 18 residues. In germline, CDR1 is SGHNT, CDR2 YENEEA. V gave up 5 bases and J gave up 5 bases, with 22 bases separating them. The chain's CDR3 is CASSAAKSRQSRANVLTF. CDR3 sequence (DNA): TGTGCCAGCAGCGCCGCTAAATCTCGACAAAGTCGGGCCAACGTCCTGACTTTC. Full variable domain (missing parts from reference TRBV11-3 and TRBJ2-6): EAGVVQSPRYKIIEKKQPVAFWCNPISGHNTLYWYLQNLGQGPELLIRYENEEAVDDSQLPKDRFSAERLKGVDSTLKIQPAELGDSAVYLCASSAAKSRQSRANVLTFGAGSRLTVL.

V and J are TRBV27 and TRBJ2-7, with D perhaps matching TRBD2 (5 bases). Germline V gives CDR1 MNHEY, CDR2 SMNVEV (reference sequence). V lost 5 bases and J lost 0, with 11 bases in between. This CDR3 is built from 14 residues. The CDR3 coding sequence is TGTGCCAGCAGTCTAAGCGGTGACTCCTACGAGCAGTACTTC. The encoded protein is CASSLSGDSYEQYF.

The genes are TRBV23-1 and TRBJ2-2; either TRBD1 or TRBD2 may fit D (5 bases each). TRBV23-1 is flagged as an ORF with uncertain function. The CDR3 spans 16 residues. V shed 7 bases and J shed 4 bases, with 19 bases lying between them. CDR3 nucleotide sequence: TGCGCCAGCACCGAAGGGGCCAGGGCGGGCACCGGGGAGCTGTTTTTT. It is translated as CASTEGARAGTGELFF.

Turning to this clone: Germline and junction disagree at one end, which may indicate a read error. The chain uses TRBV11-2 and TRBJ2-2; D gene ambiguous. The CDR3 spans 14 residues. CDR1 and CDR2 from the germline V gene are SGHAT and FQNNGV. In DNA form, the CDR3 reads TGTGCCAGCACCTTAGTGAGTTTCACCGGGGAGCTGTTTTTT. It specifies CASTLVSFTGELFF.

The chain couples TRBV5-6 to TRBJ2-7; D gene unclear. V was shortened by 0 bases and J by 2 bases, with 18 bases between the two germline ends. CDR3 size: 17 residues. The germline V gene encodes CDR1 SGHDT and CDR2 YYEEEE. CDR3 nucleotide sequence: TGTGCCAGCAGCTTGGCGGCAGCTCGGAGCCTTACCTACGAGCAGTACTTC. Its protein is CASSLAAARSLTYEQYF.

The V and J genes are TRBV11-2 and TRBJ2-5; no definite D call. Germline values: CDR1 SGHAT, CDR2 FQNNGV. V gave up 0 bases and J gave up 0 bases, with 11 bases separating them. This CDR3 region has 16 residues. The CDR3 nucleotides read TGTGCCAGCAGCTTAGACGGTTTTACAGACCAAGAGACCCAGTACTTC. It specifies CASSLDGFTDQETQYF.

The genes are TRBV11-2 and TRBJ2-5; maybe TRBD1 (6 bases). V was cut by 5 bases and J by 0 bases, with 16 bases left in between. Germline CDR1 SGHAT, CDR2 FQNNGV. The CDR3 runs 16 residues. The DNA for the CDR3 is TGTGCCAGCAGCGCCTACTCACAGGGATACCAAGAGACCCAGTACTTC. Residues: CASSAYSQGYQETQYF.

The rearrangement joins TRBV5-1 to TRBJ2-2, with a weak D call TRBD2 (6 bases). Per germline, CDR1 SGHRS and CDR2 YFSETQ. This CDR3 comprises 14 residues. V was shortened by 0 bases and J by 4 bases, with 7 bases between the two germline ends. CDR3 region: CASSLVGGTGELFF. The CDR3 bases are TGCGCCAGCAGCTTGGTGGGGGGCACCGGGGAGCTGTTTTTT.

V gene TRBV29-1 combines with J gene TRBJ1-2; 9 positions match TRBD1. The CDR3 contains 15 residues. Germline V lookup: CDR1 SQVTM, CDR2 ANQGSEA. The V and J ends lost 8 bases and 8 bases, in that order; junction bases with no gene match: 18. The CDR3 nucleotides read TGCAGCCCCGTAGGGGTAGGACAGGGGACCTTCGGCTACACCTTC. Protein: CSPVGVGQGTFGYTF.

The V and J genes are TRBV2 and TRBJ2-7, with TRBD2 as a possible D gene (5 bases). This CDR3 has 13 amino acids. The V gene lost 8 bases and the J gene lost 1 base, with 12 bases spanning the gap. Germline V lookup: CDR1 SNHLY, CDR2 FYNNEI. Written as DNA, the CDR3 is TGTGCCAGCGGCGAGGGCCGGTCCTACGAGCAGTACTTC. Translating it yields CASGEGRSYEQYF. Looking up the rest from reference TRBV2 and TRBJ2-7 gives the full variable domain: EPEVTQTPSHQVTQMGQEVILRCVPISNHLYFYWYRQILGQKVEFLVSFYNNEISEKSEIFDDQFSVERPDGSNFTLKIRSTKLEDSAMYFCASGEGRSYEQYFGPGTRLTVT.

The chain recombines TRBV29-1 with TRBJ2-1, with D tentatively TRBD2 (6 bases). The CDR3 has 18 residues. Germline V gene data show CDR1 as SQVTM and CDR2 as ANQGSEA. CDR3: CRYRGETRGAPQDNEQFF. CDR3 nucleotide sequence: TGCAGGTACAGAGGAGAAACTCGCGGGGCACCTCAAGACAATGAGCAGTTCTTC.

The chain has TRBV19 and TRBJ2-7; 8 nucleotides line up with TRBD2. The CDR3 is 18 amino acids. The V and J ends lost 0 bases and 6 bases, in that order; junction bases with no gene match: 16. Germline loops: CDR1 LNHDA, CDR2 SQIVND (reference sequence). CDR3 region: CASSIDHSGAGERIEQYF. The CDR3 nucleotides read TGTGCCAGTAGTATAGATCATAGTGGAGCGGGAGAACGTATCGAGCAGTACTTC.

V is TRBV5-5 and J is TRBJ1-1, with D unresolved. The CDR3 extends over 13 amino acids. V was cut by 5 bases and J by 1 base, with 9 bases left in between. The germline gives CDR1 SGHKS, CDR2 YYEKEE (reference sequence). CDR3: CASSEGWNTEAFF. CDR3 sequence (DNA): TGTGCCAGCAGTGAAGGATGGAACACTGAAGCTTTCTTT.

The J gene is TRBJ1-2, the V gene TRBV7-2; D unresolved. The CDR3 length is 12 residues. V was cut by 5 bases and J by 10 bases, with 14 bases left in between. The germline CDR1 and CDR2 sequences are SGHTA and FQGNSA. DNA for the CDR3: TGTGCCAGCAGCGCCAGGACGACTGTCTACACCTTC. Translated: CASSARTTVYTF.

The genes are TRBV7-3 and TRBJ2-2; possibly TRBD1 for D (5 bases). Germline V gene sequence: CDR1 SGHTA, CDR2 FQGTGA. V was pared by 5 bases and J by 0 bases, with 13 bases between. The CDR3 covers 16 residues. Here the CDR3 DNA reads TGTGCCAGCAGCCCTACGATGACAGCGAACACCGGGGAGCTGTTTTTT. This codes for CASSPTMTANTGELFF.

The rearrangement uses TRBV5-4 and TRBJ2-1, with 12 bases fitting TRBD2. The CDR3 covers 16 residues. CDR1 and CDR2 (germline): SGHNT, YYREEE (reference sequence). The V segment lost 4 bases and the J segment 10 bases; nucleotides outside the gene matches: 12. Here the CDR3 DNA reads TGTGCCAGCAGCATACGACTAGCGGGAGTTCTGAGGGAGCAGTTCTTC. This sequence encodes CASSIRLAGVLREQFF.

This chain connects TRBV25-1 to TRBJ1-5, with D perhaps TRBD1 (5 bases). CDR3 length equals 15 residues. Germline V gene lookup returns CDR1 MGHDK and CDR2 SYGVNS. The V end lost 5 bases, the J end lost 3 bases, and 14 bases lay between the germline ends. CDR3 in amino acids: CASSQQGQDNQPQHF. Written as DNA, the CDR3 is TGTGCCAGCAGTCAGCAGGGCCAGGACAATCAGCCCCAGCATTTT.

Here the CDR3 DNA reads TGTGCCATCAGTGAGCGAGTGCTCGCGAACACCGGGGAGCTGTTTTTT. Protein sequence: CAISERVLANTGELFF. V usage is TRBV10-3 and J usage is TRBJ2-2; D not resolved. Trimming removed 2 bases at V and 0 bases at J, with 10 bases between. The CDR3 spans 16 residues. Germline V lookup: CDR1 ENHRY, CDR2 SYGVKD.